These 29 T cell receptor beta chains were sequenced from one sample in a study of regulatory T cells in long-lasting Graves disease. Libraries of TCR beta came from iRepertoire HTBI primers plus Arm-PCR of CDR3 regions. Each CDR3 protein is one row after TCRdb ran MiXCR on the multiplex PCR reads. The data show around 460,000 distinct CDR3 sequences, less than 25% seen once. Time point: persistent/refractory GD, antithyroid drugs over 5 years with positive TRAb. After RNA was extracted from PBMCs, the TCR library was made from it. Source: peripheral blood mononuclear cells (PBMCs), taken when the disease was refractory, from a patient treated with antithyroid drugs. Receptors originate from a female donor with Graves disease.

This rearrangement joins TRBV12-3 or TRBV12-4 to TRBJ2-7, with 8 bases identical to TRBD1. CDR3 size: 15 residues. The ends lost 6 bases at V and 6 bases at J; junction bases unmatched: 13. CDR3 sequence (DNA): TGTGCCAGCAGCCCGGGACAGGAGGTCCCCCTCGAGCAGTACTTC. It encodes CASSPGQEVPLEQYF.

The chain recombines TRBV12-3 or TRBV12-4 with TRBJ2-7, with a possible D match to TRBD2 (7 bases). This CDR3 comprises 16 residues. The V end was cut by 0 bases, the J end by 3 bases, with 15 bases between. CDR3 loop: CASSLAIGGVGYEQYF. The CDR3 region has the DNA TGTGCCAGCAGTTTAGCCATAGGGGGGGTAGGCTACGAGCAGTACTTC.

This clonotype was picked up many times. This rearrangement joins TRBV6-1 to TRBJ2-7; D perhaps matches TRBD2 (6 bases). Germline V lookup: CDR1 MNHNS, CDR2 SASEGT. This CDR3 comprises 14 residues. V lost 5 bases, J lost 3 bases, and 14 bases lay in between. CDR3: CASSRDGGIYEQYF. The CDR3 DNA follows: TGTGCCAGCAGTCGGGACGGCGGGATCTACGAGCAGTACTTC.

The chain recombines TRBV28 with TRBJ2-5; TRBD2 matches at 14 bases. The germline V gene has CDR1 MDHEN and CDR2 SYDVKM. Unmatched junction bases numbered 12, after V lost 4 bases and J lost 5 bases. The CDR3 is 18 residues long. Written as DNA, the CDR3 is TGTGCCAGCAGTTGGGCCGGGACTAGCGGGAGTCCGGGGGAGACCCAGTACTTC. This translates into CASSWAGTSGSPGETQYF. The variable domain in full, completed from reference TRBV28 and TRBJ2-5, reads DVKVTQSSRYLVKRTGEKVFLECVQDMDHENMFWYRQDPGLGLRLIYFSYDVKMKEKGDIPEGYSVSREKKERFSLILESASTNQTSMYLCASSWAGTSGSPGETQYFGPGTRLLVL.

Ten or more counts support this clonotype. The chain recombines TRBV20-1 with TRBJ2-7; no clear D gene. Trimming shortened V by 2 bases and J by 6 bases, and 8 bases separated the two germline ends. The CDR3 spans 11 residues. Germline CDR1 is DFQATT and CDR2 is SNEGSKA (reference sequence). CDR3 loop: CSARILGEQYF. The CDR3 bases are TGCAGTGCTAGAATCTTGGGCGAGCAGTACTTC.

J is TRBJ1-5 and V is TRBV6-9, with D maybe TRBD1 (5 bases). The CDR3 consists of 13 residues. The V end was cut by 3 bases, the J end by 5 bases, with 8 bases between. Germline CDR1 reads MNHGY; CDR2 reads SVAAGI. CDR3 sequence (DNA): TGTGCCAGCAGTTACTTGGGGGATCAGCCCCAGCATTTT. Protein sequence: CASSYLGDQPQHF.

This clonotype was seen only a few times. This chain connects TRBV27 to TRBJ2-6, with unresolved D. The CDR3 totals 14 residues. Germline V gives CDR1 MNHEY, CDR2 SMNVEV (reference sequence). Trimming shortened V by 11 bases and J by 0 bases, and 11 bases separated the two germline ends. In nucleotides, the CDR3 is TGTGCCGCAGGCGAGAACTCTGGGGCCAACGTCCTGACTTTC. Amino acid sequence: CAAGENSGANVLTF.

Many counts were recorded for this clonotype. V gene TRBV12-3 or TRBV12-4 combines with J gene TRBJ2-2; 8 positions agree with TRBD2. V lost 6 bases, J lost 6 bases, and 6 bases stayed unmatched. This CDR3 region has 14 residues. DNA of the CDR3: TGTGCCAGCAGAGCGGGAGAAGGCGCCGGGGAGCTGTTTTTT. Its translation: CASRAGEGAGELFF.

The chain is built from TRBV2 and TRBJ2-6; 7 bases line up with TRBD1. V was pared by 2 bases and J by 0 bases, with 7 bases of the junction left unmatched. Per germline, CDR1 SNHLY and CDR2 FYNNEI. The CDR3 covers 18 residues. CDR3 amino acids: CASSEWGTVSSGANVLTF. For the CDR3, the DNA is TGTGCCAGCAGTGAATGGGGGACAGTCAGCTCTGGGGCCAACGTCCTGACTTTC.

Worth noting for this clonotype: A clone one base away is much larger, so this may be a read error. The chain couples TRBV6-5 to TRBJ2-4; D not certain. This CDR3 is built from 14 residues. Germline values: CDR1 MNHEY, CDR2 SVGAGI. As DNA, the CDR3 is TGTGCCAGCAGTTACAGTGGGCTCAAAAACACTCAGTACTTC. It codes for CASSYSGLKNTQYF.

The chain carries TRBV12-3 or TRBV12-4 and TRBJ2-5; TRBD1 matches 11 bases. After removal of 7 bases from V and 7 bases from J, the junction contained 5 bases not matched to a gene. The CDR3 has 13 residues. The CDR3 DNA sequence: TGTGCCAGCAATGGACAGGGGGCGGGGACCCAGTACTTC. As protein: CASNGQGAGTQYF.

The table lists this clonotype with many counts. DNA for the CDR3: TGTGCCAGCCAAGACTCTGGGGCTGAAGCTTTCTTT. This encodes CASQDSGAEAFF. This sequence joins TRBV28 and TRBJ1-1, with D unclear. Germline CDR1 reads MDHEN; CDR2 reads SYDVKM. The CDR3 length is 12 residues. V was trimmed by 8 bases and J by 6 bases, leaving 13 bases between them.

This clonotype has only a few counts. The rearrangement uses TRBV7-3 and TRBJ1-1; D remains unclear. The germline V and J ends were trimmed by 1 base and 4 bases, with 10 bases remaining between them. The CDR3 is made up of 14 amino acids. The germline V gene has CDR1 SGHTA and CDR2 FQGTGA. Here the CDR3 reads CASSLRVFGTEAFF. Written as DNA, the CDR3 is TGTGCCAGCAGCTTAAGAGTCTTCGGCACTGAAGCTTTCTTT.

The V and J genes are TRBV2 and TRBJ2-3; D is ambiguous. Trimming took off 1 base at V and 7 bases at J, with 12 bases between the two ends. This CDR3 has 14 residues. CDR1 is SNHLY and CDR2 is FYNNEI in the germline V gene. The CDR3 here is CASSEVGGANTQYF. The CDR3 nucleotides read TGTGCCAGCAGTGAAGTGGGTGGAGCAAATACGCAGTATTTT.

Here the CDR3 DNA reads TGCGCCAGCAGCAGGGGCGGAGGAACGATAGCTAACTATGGCTACACCTTC. Translating gives CASSRGGGTIANYGYTF. The V call is TRBV5-1, the J call TRBJ1-2, with a possible D match to TRBD1 (5 bases). Trimming removed 4 bases at V and 0 bases at J, with 19 bases between. The CDR3 length is 17 residues. Per the germline V gene, CDR1 is SGHRS and CDR2 is YFSETQ. The full variable domain, rest sourced from reference TRBV5-1 and TRBJ1-2, is KAGVTQTPRYLIKTRGQQVTLSCSPISGHRSVSWYQQTPGQGLQFLFEYFSETQRNKGNFPGRFSGRQFSNSRSEMNVSTLELGDSALYLCASSRGGGTIANYGYTFGSGTRLTVV.

The rearrangement links TRBV11-2 to TRBJ2-7; no clear D gene. V was clipped by 5 bases and J by 0 bases, with 11 bases between them. Per germline, CDR1 SGHAT and CDR2 FQNNGV. This CDR3 contains 14 residues. The chain's CDR3 is CASSLRALSYEQYF. For the CDR3, the DNA is TGTGCCAGCAGCCTTAGGGCCCTCTCCTACGAGCAGTACTTC.

The chain recombines TRBV6-1 with TRBJ2-6; 7 nucleotides line up with TRBD1. The CDR3 runs 16 residues. The junction had 7 bases not matched to a gene; V was cut back by 5 bases and J by 3 bases. Germline loops: CDR1 MNHNS, CDR2 SASEGT. The DNA of the CDR3 is TGTGCCAGCAGTACCCCCGACAGGGTTGGGGCCAACGTCCTGACTTTC. Amino acids: CASSTPDRVGANVLTF.

Details on this clonotype: A much larger clone differs by one base, so this may be a read error. The genes are TRBV28 and TRBJ2-5; 7 nucleotides line up with TRBD2. Germline loops: CDR1 MDHEN, CDR2 SYDVKM. This CDR3 has 15 amino acids. This CDR3 reads CASNDGGVGVETRYF. CDR3 DNA: TGTGCCAGCAACGATGGGGGGGTCGGCGTGGAGACCCGGTACTTC.

This clonotype was detected a few times. The chain recombines TRBV5-1 with TRBJ2-7; 12 positions agree with TRBD2. Germline CDR1 and CDR2: SGHRS and YFSETQ. The CDR3 is 16 amino acids. V was pared by 3 bases and J by 0 bases, with 4 bases of the junction left unmatched. In nucleotides, the CDR3 is TGCGCCAGCAGCTGGACTAGCGGGGTTAGCTCCTACGAGCAGTACTTC. Translating gives CASSWTSGVSSYEQYF.

This clonotype came up many times. The CDR3 coding sequence is TGTGCCGGAAGACAGGGAGACTTCTATGGCTACACCTTC. Protein sequence: CAGRQGDFYGYTF. This rearrangement joins TRBV2 to TRBJ1-2, with 7 bases identical to TRBD1. Germline lookup yields CDR1 SNHLY and CDR2 FYNNEI. CDR3 size: 13 residues. V trimming: 11 bases; J trimming: 4 bases; junction bases outside the gene matches: 10. Supplemented by reference TRBV2 and TRBJ1-2, the full variable domain reads EPEVTQTPSHQVTQMGQEVILRCVPISNHLYFYWYRQILGQKVEFLVSFYNNEISEKSEIFDDQFSVERPDGSNFTLKIRSTKLEDSAMYFCAGRQGDFYGYTFGSGTRLTVV.

The chain carries TRBV10-3 and TRBJ1-5; possibly TRBD1 for D (5 bases). The CDR3 extends over 12 amino acids. Germline lookup yields CDR1 ENHRY and CDR2 SYGVKD. The germline V and J ends were trimmed by 8 bases and 3 bases, with 8 bases remaining between them. CDR3 sequence (DNA): TGTGCCATCGGGGGTGTCAATCAGCCCCAGCATTTT. Translation: CAIGGVNQPQHF.

This clonotype occurred many times. The V call is TRBV7-2, the J call TRBJ1-2; TRBD1 agrees at 10 bases. The CDR3 covers 15 residues. In germline, CDR1 is SGHTA, CDR2 FQGNSA. Trimming cost V 7 bases and J 4 bases; bases outside gene matches: 9. Here the CDR3 reads CASNPDRGRPYGYTF. In nucleotides, the CDR3 is TGTGCCAGCAACCCAGACAGGGGGCGTCCCTATGGCTACACCTTC. Supplemented by reference TRBV7-2 and TRBJ1-2, the full variable domain reads GAGVSQSPSNKVTEKGKDVELRCDPISGHTALYWYRQSLGQGLEFLIYFQGNSAPDKSGLPSDRFSAERTGGSVSTLTIQRTQQEDSAVYLCASNPDRGRPYGYTFGSGTRLTVV.

The chain combines TRBV10-3 with TRBJ2-7; D possibly corresponds to TRBD1 (6 bases). With 6 bases removed from V and 5 bases from J, the gap between germline ends came to 14 bases. CDR1 and CDR2 (germline): ENHRY, SYGVKD. This CDR3 is built from 13 residues. The CDR3: CAISGRQVDEQYF. The CDR3 bases are TGTGCCATCAGCGGACGACAGGTAGACGAGCAGTACTTC.

This clonotype was recorded many times. The V gene is TRBV10-3, the J gene TRBJ1-4, with D unclear. The CDR3 covers 14 residues. V lost 7 bases to trimming and J lost 2 bases, with 11 bases between them. Germline CDR1 ENHRY, CDR2 SYGVKD. CDR3 DNA sequence: TGTGCCATCAATGGGGAGGCGACTAATGAAAAACTGTTTTTT. This encodes CAINGEATNEKLFF.

A few counts support this clonotype. The CDR3: CSAEATSGVSTDTQYF. CDR3 sequence (DNA): TGCAGTGCTGAGGCGACTAGCGGGGTGAGCACAGATACGCAGTATTTT. V is TRBV20-1 and J is TRBJ2-3; TRBD2 matches at 11 bases. V shed 5 bases, J shed 0 bases, and the junction held 7 bases outside the gene matches. CDR3 length: 16 amino acids. Germline CDR1 is DFQATT and CDR2 is SNEGSKA (reference sequence).

This clonotype was recorded many times. The chain's CDR3 is CASGEPSNQPQHF. CDR3 DNA: TGTGCCAGCGGCGAACCGAGCAATCAGCCCCAGCATTTT. The V and J genes are TRBV2 and TRBJ1-5; D gene ambiguous. The V and J ends lost 8 bases and 1 base respectively, with 9 bases between them. Per germline, CDR1 SNHLY and CDR2 FYNNEI. The CDR3 loop spans 13 amino acids.

The chain joins TRBV7-9 to TRBJ2-5; weak D call: TRBD1 (6 bases). Per the germline V gene, CDR1 is SEHNR and CDR2 is FQNEAQ (reference sequence). CDR3 length: 14 residues. Trimming removed 2 bases from V and 4 bases from J, with 11 bases in between. CDR3 sequence: CASSLHRVGETQYF. CDR3 in DNA: TGTGCCAGCAGCTTACACAGGGTGGGAGAGACCCAGTACTTC. The full variable domain, completed using reference TRBV7-9 and TRBJ2-5, is DTGVSQNPRHKITKRGQNVTFRCDPISEHNRLYWYRQTLGQGPEFLTYFQNEAQLEKSRLLSDRFSAERPKGSFSTLEIQRTEQGDSAMYLCASSLHRVGETQYFGPGTRLLVL.

This clonotype has a count of ten or more. The rearrangement links TRBV19 to TRBJ1-2; a possible D gene is TRBD1 (6 bases). The CDR3 sequence is 16 residues long. The germline V gene encodes CDR1 LNHDA and CDR2 SQIVND (reference sequence). Between the trimmed V and J ends, which lost 9 bases and 5 bases, there was a span of 25 bases. CDR3 in DNA: TGTGCCAGACACGGGCTACAGGGTGCGGTTCGGTATGGCTACACCTTC. Translating gives CARHGLQGAVRYGYTF.

This clonotype showed up just a few times. This chain links TRBV30 with TRBJ1-5, with 10 bases matching TRBD1. V lost 1 base and J lost 6; bases outside the gene matches: 9. Germline CDR1 GTSNPN, CDR2 SVGIG (reference sequence). CDR3 size: 16 residues. The CDR3 bases are TGTGCCTGGAGTGCGACCGGGACAGGGGCTTTTCAGCCCCAGCATTTT. Translating gives CAWSATGTGAFQPQHF.